The present T cell receptor beta chain was sequenced within a study of OX40 agonist ivuxolimab in advanced cancers. As for the study in general: The study gave patients intravenous ivuxolimab at 0.01 to 10 mg/kg every 2 weeks. Findings and caveats of the study: In CD8+ T cells, expanded clones were on average more numerous than in CD4+. In a subset of nonresponders, normalized T-cell clonal expansion was also low.

Assay: immunoSEQ multiplex PCR; the TCRdb copy retains only in-frame clones and omits some. The sample includes roughly 66,000 clones, roughly four fifths of them seen just once. The CDR3 contains 15 residues. Trimming took off 0 bases at V and 8 bases at J, with 14 bases between the two ends. Per germline, CDR1 SGHRS and CDR2 YFSETQ. As regards this clone: The target antigen is unknown.

This clonotype was sampled from an adult with an advanced solid tumor such as melanoma, head and neck, liver or kidney cancer. The chain uses TRBV5-1 and TRBJ1-4; no firm D call. The sample was CD4+ or CD8+ T cells sorted from blood, taken in a trial of the OX40 agonist ivuxolimab. CDR3: CASSLVGEVGEKLFF. Written as DNA, the CDR3 is TGCGCCAGCAGCTTGGTCGGGGAGGTCGGCGAAAAACTGTTTTTT. The full variable domain, completed using reference TRBV5-1 and TRBJ1-4, is KAGVTQTPRYLIKTRGQQVTLSCSPISGHRSVSWYQQTPGQGLQFLFEYFSETQRNKGNFPGRFSGRQFSNSRSEMNVSTLELGDSALYLCASSLVGEVGEKLFFGSGTQLSVL.